Listed below are T cell receptor beta chains from one sample, sequenced in a study of blood T cells in healthy people across ages. TCRdb re-derived calls from the 5' RACE reads in MiXCR, one entry per CDR3 protein. Here the sample spans 1.5 million to 2 million distinct CDR3 sequences, roughly 49% being singletons. The specimen was blood. The receptors shown here come from a woman in her thirties or forties in good health. Each CDR3 is given with its conserved first and last residue. Each record gives: J gene, V gene, CDR3 protein.

J gene: TRBJ1-6; V gene: TRBV5-1; CDR3 protein: CASSLGRESPLHF
J gene: TRBJ2-3; V gene: TRBV6-5; CDR3 protein: CASSYLAGTQYF
J gene: TRBJ2-4; V gene: TRBV29-1; CDR3 protein: CSVEDEPRNIQYF
J gene: TRBJ2-3; V gene: TRBV20-1; CDR3 protein: CSARPGGSPDTQYF
J gene: TRBJ2-1; V gene: TRBV29-1; CDR3 protein: CSVGGLANEQFF
J gene: TRBJ2-3; V gene: TRBV6-1; CDR3 protein: CASSEAKESSTGAQYF
J gene: TRBJ2-3; V gene: TRBV12-5; CDR3 protein: CASGLFRGTSTDTQYF
J gene: TRBJ2-1; V gene: TRBV20-1; CDR3 protein: CSARDPARTRTNEQFF
J gene: TRBJ2-7; V gene: TRBV4-3; CDR3 protein: CASSQWGQGGYEQYF
J gene: TRBJ2-3; V gene: TRBV6-2/TRBV6-3; CDR3 protein: CASSRLAGASDTQYF
J gene: TRBJ2-7; V gene: TRBV21-1; CDR3 protein: CASGKIRDPRRGYEQYF
J gene: TRBJ2-3; V gene: TRBV24-1; CDR3 protein: CATTEGLAESTDTQYF
J gene: TRBJ1-4; V gene: TRBV27; CDR3 protein: CASSVAKRTNEKLFF
J gene: TRBJ2-1; V gene: TRBV14; CDR3 protein: CASSQVSGGRGEQFF
J gene: TRBJ2-4; V gene: TRBV7-2; CDR3 protein: CASSLGPLGAKNIQYF
J gene: .; V gene: TRBV20-1; CDR3 protein: CSASAGEIYEQYF
J gene: TRBJ1-2; V gene: TRBV28; CDR3 protein: CASRWTGGYGYTF
J gene: TRBJ1-2; V gene: TRBV6-2/TRBV6-3; CDR3 protein: CAGSSTGSWAPYGYTF
J gene: TRBJ2-5; V gene: TRBV28; CDR3 protein: CASSYPPSGDGETQYF
J gene: TRBJ1-2; V gene: TRBV2; CDR3 protein: CASKVKWGRGYTF
J gene: TRBJ2-5; V gene: TRBV7-2; CDR3 protein: CASSRGVLAGERGETQYF
J gene: TRBJ2-5; V gene: TRBV20-1; CDR3 protein: CSATAGTLETQYF
J gene: TRBJ1-1; V gene: TRBV29-1; CDR3 protein: CSPGETTEAFF
J gene: TRBJ1-6; V gene: TRBV6-1; CDR3 protein: CASSEEDWGFHKGSPLHF
J gene: TRBJ2-7; V gene: TRBV20-1; CDR3 protein: CSAHDRPYEQYF
J gene: TRBJ2-7; V gene: TRBV20-1; CDR3 protein: CSARGELGAEQYF
J gene: TRBJ1-4; V gene: TRBV5-1; CDR3 protein: CASSSSLGEELFF
J gene: TRBJ2-7; V gene: TRBV7-2; CDR3 protein: CASSSRTGGNYEQYF
J gene: TRBJ1-2; V gene: TRBV12-3/TRBV12-4; CDR3 protein: CASSSPQTSNYGYTF
J gene: TRBJ2-3; V gene: TRBV15; CDR3 protein: CATSPRFATGGSTDTQYF
J gene: TRBJ2-5; V gene: TRBV20-1; CDR3 protein: CSARGGTQYF
J gene: TRBJ2-7; V gene: TRBV3-1; CDR3 protein: CASSQEATGSSYEQYF
J gene: TRBJ2-4; V gene: TRBV20-1; CDR3 protein: CSARDAGLQGTKNIQYF
J gene: TRBJ1-4; V gene: TRBV6-5; CDR3 protein: CASSYSGGPNEKLFF
J gene: TRBJ1-2; V gene: TRBV7-9; CDR3 protein: CASSLGPGTVYGYTF
J gene: TRBJ1-2; V gene: TRBV3-1; CDR3 protein: CASSQGVRGLNDGYTF
J gene: TRBJ1-1; V gene: TRBV6-6; CDR3 protein: CASSYTDSYLNTEAFF
J gene: TRBJ1-5; V gene: TRBV4-1; CDR3 protein: CASAQEMGGNQPQHF
J gene: TRBJ2-3; V gene: TRBV20-1; CDR3 protein: CSPRRGGGADTQYF
J gene: TRBJ2-5; V gene: TRBV3-1; CDR3 protein: CASSQAGGGETQYF
J gene: TRBJ2-1; V gene: TRBV6-2/TRBV6-3; CDR3 protein: CASSFLSSGALGNEQFF
J gene: TRBJ1-2; V gene: TRBV29-1; CDR3 protein: CSVEDYGYTF
J gene: TRBJ2-3; V gene: TRBV12-3/TRBV12-4; CDR3 protein: CASSLALSGGTTDTQYF
J gene: TRBJ2-4; V gene: TRBV7-2; CDR3 protein: CASSTQQGPYGQYF
J gene: .; V gene: TRBV4-3; CDR3 protein: CASSQERSFYEQYF
J gene: TRBJ2-5; V gene: TRBV10-3; CDR3 protein: CAISDSTSPEVQETQYF
J gene: TRBJ1-1; V gene: TRBV10-3; CDR3 protein: CAISERTVGSTEAFF
J gene: TRBJ2-5; V gene: TRBV7-9; CDR3 protein: CASSFRAQETQYF
J gene: TRBJ2-1; V gene: TRBV12-5; CDR3 protein: CASGLFPGQGPYTEQFF
J gene: .; V gene: TRBV3-1; CDR3 protein: CASSGEPGPYEQYF
J gene: TRBJ2-1; V gene: TRBV7-9; CDR3 protein: CASSFEVLGRVYNEQFF
J gene: TRBJ2-5; V gene: TRBV12-3/TRBV12-4; CDR3 protein: CASTSRNQETQYF
J gene: TRBJ2-1; V gene: TRBV6-6; CDR3 protein: CTSRATGGDNEQFF